This entry lists 15 T cell receptor beta chains sequenced from one sample in a study of blood T cell repertoires in COVID-19. Profiling relied on immunoSEQ multiplex PCR, and the TCRdb table lists in-frame clones only, not all of them. The sample carries roughly 100,000 clones, about 90% recorded once. The sequenced sample was peripheral blood. Every receptor here comes from a man younger than 35 with acute or convalescent COVID-19.

The rearrangement uses TRBV19 and TRBJ1-1; TRBD1 aligns across 7 bases. The V gene end was trimmed by 5 bases and the J gene end by 5 bases; junction bases not matched to a gene: 8. The CDR3 runs 14 residues. Germline V gene data show CDR1 as LNHDA and CDR2 as SQIVND (reference sequence). The CDR3 DNA reads as TGTGCCAGTAGTTTCAAGGCAGGGGGAACTGAAGCTTTCTTT. Its translation is CASSFKAGGTEAFF.

The chain combines TRBV10-1 with TRBJ2-3; TRBD1 might be the D (6 bases). Per the germline V gene, CDR1 is WNHNN and CDR2 is SYGVQD (reference sequence). The CDR3 has 17 residues. Trimming left V 4 bases short and J 3 bases short, with 20 bases between. CDR3 protein: CASSGYRENARTDTQYF. The CDR3 nucleotides read TGCGCCAGCAGTGGCTACAGGGAGAATGCTCGGACAGATACGCAGTATTTT.

The chain links TRBV10-3 to TRBJ2-7, with 10 bases fitting TRBD1. Per germline, CDR1 ENHRY and CDR2 SYGVKD. V lost 2 bases to trimming and J lost 6 bases; unmatched junction nucleotides: 7. The CDR3 spans 15 residues. In DNA form, the CDR3 reads TGTGCCATCAGTGAGCCGGGACAGGGGATTATCGAGCAGTACTTC. Protein: CAISEPGQGIIEQYF.

The gene calls are TRBV7-9 and TRBJ2-1; the match to TRBD2 covers 8 bases. CDR3 length equals 17 residues. The J segment lost 4 bases and the V segment lost 4 bases, leaving 12 bases of the junction unmatched. Germline assignment: CDR1 SEHNR and CDR2 FQNEAQ (reference sequence). CDR3 DNA sequence: TGTGCCAGCAGCTCCTCAGCGGGAGCTGGGCCTTACAATGAGCAGTTCTTC. Translated: CASSSSAGAGPYNEQFF.

The chain joins TRBV18 to TRBJ2-1, with TRBD1 matching over 7 bases. There are 16 residues in the CDR3. The germline CDR1 and CDR2 sequences are KGHSH and LQKENI. Trimming at V came to 3 bases and at J to 6 bases, leaving 11 bases not matched to a gene. Written as DNA, the CDR3 is TGTGCCAGCTCACCCGAACCGGCAGGGGGTCCCAATGAGCAGTTCTTC. It translates to CASSPEPAGGPNEQFF.

This clone was counted a few times. The gene calls are TRBV2 and TRBJ2-7; possible D gene TRBD2, 6 bases. The germline CDR1 and CDR2 sequences are SNHLY and FYNNEI. This CDR3 comprises 13 residues. Trimming cost V 6 bases and J 5 bases, with 14 bases left between them. The CDR3 sequence is CASSDMGGHEQYF. The CDR3 DNA reads TGTGCCAGCAGCGACATGGGGGGTCACGAGCAGTACTTC.

The chain uses TRBV6-5 and TRBJ1-5; tentatively, D is TRBD1 (5 bases). CDR3 length: 14 residues. Germline loops: CDR1 MNHEY, CDR2 SVGAGI. Trimming took off 5 bases at V and 5 bases at J, with 13 bases between the two ends. The DNA of the CDR3 is TGTGCCAGCAGTCTCAGGGAGGGCGATCAGCCCCAGCATTTT. This encodes CASSLREGDQPQHF.

The chain is built from TRBV28 and TRBJ1-2; possible D gene TRBD1, 6 bases. Germline values: CDR1 MDHEN, CDR2 SYDVKM. The CDR3 is made up of 17 amino acids. V shed 6 bases and J shed 2 bases, with 22 bases lying between them. The CDR3 coding sequence is TGTGCCAGCAGCGAAACTGGAAGGGGGTTTTCGAACTATGGCTACACCTTC. Translation gives CASSETGRGFSNYGYTF.

This sequence joins TRBV15 and TRBJ1-3, with TRBD1 as a possible D gene (5 bases). The CDR3 sequence is 16 residues long. The germline CDR1 and CDR2 sequences are LNHNV and YYDKDF (reference sequence). V was cut by 0 bases and J by 0 bases, with 9 bases left in between. The CDR3: CATSREGGTSGNTIYF. The DNA for the CDR3 is TGTGCCACCAGCAGAGAGGGAGGGACCTCTGGAAACACCATATATTTT. The full variable domain, its missing parts supplied by reference TRBV15 and TRBJ1-3, is DAMVIQNPRYQVTQFGKPVTLSCSQTLNHNVMYWYQQKSSQAPKLLFHYYDKDFNNEADTPDNFQSRRPNTSFCFLDIRSPGLGDTAMYLCATSREGGTSGNTIYFGEGSWLTVV.

CDR3 DNA: TGTGCCAGCAGCTCTGACAGGACCCCCTCCTCTGGGGCCAACGTCCTGACTTTC. It is translated as CASSSDRTPSSGANVLTF. The V call is TRBV7-7, the J call TRBJ2-6, with a possible D match to TRBD1 (6 bases). CDR3 size: 18 residues. V lost 4 bases and J lost 0, with 16 bases in between. The V gene's germline CDR1 is SSHAT and CDR2 FNYEAQ (reference sequence).

The chain's CDR3 is CASSLVFGTGESGELFF. In DNA form, the CDR3 reads TGTGCCAGCAGCTTAGTCTTCGGGACAGGGGAATCCGGGGAGCTGTTTTTT. The gene calls are TRBV11-3 and TRBJ2-2, with 10 bases lining up with TRBD1. Germline loops: CDR1 SGHNT, CDR2 YENEEA. This CDR3 contains 17 residues. V dropped 1 base and J dropped 6; count of bases not matched to a gene: 8. Drawing the rest from reference TRBV11-3 and TRBJ2-2, the complete variable domain is EAGVVQSPRYKIIEKKQPVAFWCNPISGHNTLYWYLQNLGQGPELLIRYENEEAVDDSQLPKDRFSAERLKGVDSTLKIQPAELGDSAVYLCASSLVFGTGESGELFFGEGSRLTVL.

This clone has just a few counts. The sample holds other DNA sequences that translate to the same CDR3. The V call is TRBV5-1, the J call TRBJ1-1, with TRBD1 as a possible D gene (6 bases). The V end was cut by 1 base, the J end by 3 bases, with 13 bases between. Germline CDR1 SGHRS, CDR2 YFSETQ. The CDR3 length is 15 residues. CDR3 coding DNA: TGCGCCAGCAGCTTGTTCGGGGAGGGGGACACTGAAGCTTTCTTT. It codes for CASSLFGEGDTEAFF.

The chain uses TRBV10-2 and TRBJ2-5; TRBD2 is a possible D gene (5 bases). Trimming stripped 7 bases from V and 5 bases from J, with 17 bases between. The germline gives CDR1 WSHSY, CDR2 SAAADI. This CDR3 is built from 14 residues. The CDR3 sequence is CASKARVASETQYF. The CDR3 bases are TGCGCCAGCAAGGCGAGAGTAGCGTCTGAGACCCAGTACTTC.

This sequence joins TRBV3-1 (or the pseudogene TRBV3-2) and TRBJ2-7, with D possibly TRBD2 on 6 matching bases. The CDR3 has 15 amino acids. Germline CDR1 is LGHDT and CDR2 is YNNKEL (reference sequence). Trimming cost V 4 bases and J 3 bases, with 16 bases left between them. CDR3 in DNA: TGTGCCAGCAGCCTTTATTCGGGAGTCGACTACGAGCAGTACTTC. It specifies CASSLYSGVDYEQYF.

The genes are TRBV5-1 and TRBJ2-1; 10 bases match TRBD1. Germline CDR1 and CDR2: SGHRS and YFSETQ. The ends lost 4 bases at V and 5 bases at J; junction bases unmatched: 3. The CDR3 has 14 residues. For the CDR3, the DNA is TGCGCCAGCAGCGAGGGACAGGGGAACAATGAGCAGTTCTTC. Amino acid sequence: CASSEGQGNNEQFF.